This TCR beta chain derives from a study of T cells after yellow fever vaccination. This clonotype was counted a few times. MiXCR, applied by TCRdb to the 5' RACE reads, yields one record per CDR3 protein. This table has a few hundred thousand distinct CDR3 sequences, roughly 8.7% appearing once. Trimming removed 3 bases from V and 3 bases from J, with 17 bases in between. The CDR3 is made up of 16 amino acids. Looked up from germline, CDR1 is SGHVS and CDR2 is FQNEAQ. V usage is TRBV7-8 and J usage is TRBJ2-5; either TRBD1 or TRBD2 may supply D (6 bases each). The TCR was taken from a man younger than 35 who received the YFV17D yellow fever vaccine. This sample comprised CD4+ T cells sorted from PBMCs, obtained 5 days after the yellow fever booster vaccination. The CDR3 nucleotides are TGTGCCAGCAGCTTCATGGGGAACAGGGAGGAAGAGACCCAGTACTTC. This sequence encodes CASSFMGNREEETQYF.